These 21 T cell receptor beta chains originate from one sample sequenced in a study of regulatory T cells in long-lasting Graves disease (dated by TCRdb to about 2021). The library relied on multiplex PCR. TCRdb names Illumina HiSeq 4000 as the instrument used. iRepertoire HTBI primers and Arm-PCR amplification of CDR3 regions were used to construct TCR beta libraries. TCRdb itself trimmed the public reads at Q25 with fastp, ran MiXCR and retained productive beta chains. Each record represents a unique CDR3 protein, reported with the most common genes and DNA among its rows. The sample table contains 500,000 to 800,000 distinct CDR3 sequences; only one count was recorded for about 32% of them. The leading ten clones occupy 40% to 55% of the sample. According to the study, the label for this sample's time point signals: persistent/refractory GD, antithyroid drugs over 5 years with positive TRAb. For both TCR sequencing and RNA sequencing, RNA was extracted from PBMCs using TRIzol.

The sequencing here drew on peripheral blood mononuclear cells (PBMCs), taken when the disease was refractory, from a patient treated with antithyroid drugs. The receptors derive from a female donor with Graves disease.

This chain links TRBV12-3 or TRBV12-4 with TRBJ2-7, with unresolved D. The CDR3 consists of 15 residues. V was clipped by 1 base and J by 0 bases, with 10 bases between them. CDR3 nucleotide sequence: TGTGCCAGCAGTTTAGATCTCCAAAGCTCCTACGAGCAGTACTTC. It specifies CASSLDLQSSYEQYF.

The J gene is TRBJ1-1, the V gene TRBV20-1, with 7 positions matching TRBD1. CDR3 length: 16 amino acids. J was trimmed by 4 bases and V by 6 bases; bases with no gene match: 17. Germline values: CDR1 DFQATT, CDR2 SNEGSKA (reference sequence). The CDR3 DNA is TGCAGTGCCGCAGACCAAAGGTTCAGGGGGGGCACTGAAGCTTTCTTT. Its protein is CSAADQRFRGGTEAFF.

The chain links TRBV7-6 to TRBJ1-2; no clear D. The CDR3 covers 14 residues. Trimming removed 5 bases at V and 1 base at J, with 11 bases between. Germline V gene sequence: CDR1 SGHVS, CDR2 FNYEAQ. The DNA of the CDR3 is TGTGCCAGCAGCCCAGCGGCGATTAACTATGGCTACACCTTC. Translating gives CASSPAAINYGYTF.

The CDR3 loop reads CASRSGQGGGNQPQHF. Written as DNA, the CDR3 is TGTGCCAGCAGATCCGGACAGGGCGGAGGCAATCAGCCCCAGCATTTT. The chain is built from TRBV7-2 and TRBJ1-5; 8 positions match TRBD1. Germline V gene lookup returns CDR1 SGHTA and CDR2 FQGNSA. The length of the CDR3 is 16 residues. V lost 6 bases to trimming and J lost 2 bases; unmatched junction nucleotides: 9.

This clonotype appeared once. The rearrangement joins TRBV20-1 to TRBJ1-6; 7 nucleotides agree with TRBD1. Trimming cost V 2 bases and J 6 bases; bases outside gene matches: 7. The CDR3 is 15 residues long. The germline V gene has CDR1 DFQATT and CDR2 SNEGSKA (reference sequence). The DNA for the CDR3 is TGCAGTGCTAGAAACCGGGACAGAATTAATTCACCCCTCCACTTT. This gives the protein CSARNRDRINSPLHF.

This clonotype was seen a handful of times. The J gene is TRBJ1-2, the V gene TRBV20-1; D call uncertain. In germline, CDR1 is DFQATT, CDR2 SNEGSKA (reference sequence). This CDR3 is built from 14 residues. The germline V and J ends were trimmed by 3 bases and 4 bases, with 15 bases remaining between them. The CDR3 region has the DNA TGCAGTGCTAGGGAGCCAGGTTTCGGCTATGGCTACACCTTC. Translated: CSAREPGFGYGYTF.

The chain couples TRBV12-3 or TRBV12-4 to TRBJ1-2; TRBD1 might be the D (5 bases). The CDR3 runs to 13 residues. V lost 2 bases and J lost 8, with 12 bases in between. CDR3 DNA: TGTGCCAGCAGTTTAAGGGGAGAGGGCGGCTACACCTTC. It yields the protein CASSLRGEGGYTF.

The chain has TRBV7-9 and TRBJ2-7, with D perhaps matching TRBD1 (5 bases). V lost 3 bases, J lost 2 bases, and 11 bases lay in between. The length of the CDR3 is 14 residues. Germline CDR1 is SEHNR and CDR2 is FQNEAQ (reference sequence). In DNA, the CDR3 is TGTGCCAGCAGCTTCGACAGCTCCCCCTACGAGCAGTACTTC. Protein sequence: CASSFDSSPYEQYF.

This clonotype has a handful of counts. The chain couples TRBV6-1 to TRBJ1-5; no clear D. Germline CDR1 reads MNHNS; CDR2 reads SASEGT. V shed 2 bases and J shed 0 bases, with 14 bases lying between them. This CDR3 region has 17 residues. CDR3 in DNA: TGTGCCAGCAGTGAAAAAAGACAAAGCTATAGCAATCAGCCCCAGCATTTT. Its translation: CASSEKRQSYSNQPQHF.

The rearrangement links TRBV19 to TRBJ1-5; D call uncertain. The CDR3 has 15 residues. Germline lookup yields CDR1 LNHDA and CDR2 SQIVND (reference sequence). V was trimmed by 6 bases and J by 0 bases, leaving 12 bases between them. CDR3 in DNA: TGTGCCAGTAGAACAACAGCCTATAGCAATCAGCCCCAGCATTTT. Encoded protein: CASRTTAYSNQPQHF. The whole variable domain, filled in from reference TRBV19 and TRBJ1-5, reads DGGITQSPKYLFRKEGQNVTLSCEQNLNHDAMYWYRQDPGQGLRLIYYSQIVNDFQKGDIAEGYSVSREKKESFPLTVTSAQKNPTAFYLCASRTTAYSNQPQHFGDGTRLSIL.

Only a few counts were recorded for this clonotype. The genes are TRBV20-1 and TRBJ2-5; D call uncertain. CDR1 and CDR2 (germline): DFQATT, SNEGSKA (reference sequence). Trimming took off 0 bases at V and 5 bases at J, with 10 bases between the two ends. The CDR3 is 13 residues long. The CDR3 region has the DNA TGCAGTGCTAGAGATCTTAGGTCGGAGACCCAGTACTTC. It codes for CSARDLRSETQYF.

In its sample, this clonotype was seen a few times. CDR3 sequence reads: CACERREYGYTF. CDR3 DNA: TGTGCCTGCGAACGGCGAGAGTATGGCTACACCTTC. The chain has TRBV30 and TRBJ1-2, with D hard to call. Trimming shortened V by 6 bases and J by 5 bases, and 13 bases separated the two germline ends. This CDR3 has 12 amino acids. Germline V gene lookup returns CDR1 GTSNPN and CDR2 SVGIG (reference sequence).

The CDR3 protein is CASRAGITNEKLFF. DNA of the CDR3: TGCGCCAGCCGCGCAGGGATAACTAATGAAAAACTGTTTTTT. The V call is TRBV5-1, the J call TRBJ1-4; tentative D call: TRBD1 (5 bases). V was shortened by 7 bases and J by 1 base, with 11 bases between the two germline ends. CDR1 is SGHRS, CDR2 YFSETQ, per germline. The CDR3 contains 14 residues.

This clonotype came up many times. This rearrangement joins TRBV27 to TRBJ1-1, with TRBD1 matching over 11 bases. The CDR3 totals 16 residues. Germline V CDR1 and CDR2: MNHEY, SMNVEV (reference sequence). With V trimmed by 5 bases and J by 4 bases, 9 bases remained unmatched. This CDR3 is CASSTRTGGAGTEAFF. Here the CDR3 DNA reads TGTGCCAGCAGTACCCGGACAGGGGGCGCGGGCACTGAAGCTTTCTTT.

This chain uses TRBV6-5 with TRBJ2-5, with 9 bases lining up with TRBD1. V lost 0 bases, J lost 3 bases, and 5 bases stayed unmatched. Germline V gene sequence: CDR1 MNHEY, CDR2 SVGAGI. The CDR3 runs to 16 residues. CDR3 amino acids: CASSYSMTGGEETQYF. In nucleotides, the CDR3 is TGTGCCAGCAGTTACTCGATGACAGGGGGGGAAGAGACCCAGTACTTC.

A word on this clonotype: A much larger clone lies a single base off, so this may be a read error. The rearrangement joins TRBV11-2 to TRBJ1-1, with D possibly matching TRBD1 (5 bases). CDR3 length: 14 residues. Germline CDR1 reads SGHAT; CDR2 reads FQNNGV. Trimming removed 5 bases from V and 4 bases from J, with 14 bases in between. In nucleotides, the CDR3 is TGTGCCAGCAGCGCTGGGGCGGGAACCACTGAAGCTTTCTTT. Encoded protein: CASSAGAGTTEAFF.

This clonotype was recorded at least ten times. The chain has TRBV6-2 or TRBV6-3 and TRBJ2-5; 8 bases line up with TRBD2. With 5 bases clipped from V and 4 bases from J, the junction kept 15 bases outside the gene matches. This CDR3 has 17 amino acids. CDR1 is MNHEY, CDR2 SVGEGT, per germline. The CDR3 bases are TGTGCCAGCAGTCCACTCCCGGGACTAGTCCTTCTAGAGACCCAGTACTTC. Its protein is CASSPLPGLVLLETQYF.

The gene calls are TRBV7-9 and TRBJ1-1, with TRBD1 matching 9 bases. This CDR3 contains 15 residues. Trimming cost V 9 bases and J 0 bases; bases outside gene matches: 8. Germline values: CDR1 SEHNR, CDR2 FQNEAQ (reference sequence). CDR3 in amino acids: CASRQGETMNTEAFF. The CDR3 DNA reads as TGTGCCAGTCGACAGGGGGAAACCATGAACACTGAAGCTTTCTTT. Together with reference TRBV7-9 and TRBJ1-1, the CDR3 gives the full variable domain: DTGVSQNPRHKITKRGQNVTFRCDPISEHNRLYWYRQTLGQGPEFLTYFQNEAQLEKSRLLSDRFSAERPKGSFSTLEIQRTEQGDSAMYLCASRQGETMNTEAFFGQGTRLTVV.

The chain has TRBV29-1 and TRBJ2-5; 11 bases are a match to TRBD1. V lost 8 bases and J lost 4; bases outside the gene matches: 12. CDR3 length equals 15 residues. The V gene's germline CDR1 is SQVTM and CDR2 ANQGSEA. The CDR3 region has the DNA TGCAGCATTGGGGGTGGACAGGGGGCTGGAGAGACCCAGTACTTC. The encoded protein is CSIGGGQGAGETQYF.

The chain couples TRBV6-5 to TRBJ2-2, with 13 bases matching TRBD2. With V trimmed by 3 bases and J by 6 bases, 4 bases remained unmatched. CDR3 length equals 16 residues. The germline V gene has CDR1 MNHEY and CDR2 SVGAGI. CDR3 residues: CASSYLTSGRPGELFF. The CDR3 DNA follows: TGTGCCAGCAGTTATTTGACTAGCGGGAGGCCCGGGGAGCTGTTTTTT.

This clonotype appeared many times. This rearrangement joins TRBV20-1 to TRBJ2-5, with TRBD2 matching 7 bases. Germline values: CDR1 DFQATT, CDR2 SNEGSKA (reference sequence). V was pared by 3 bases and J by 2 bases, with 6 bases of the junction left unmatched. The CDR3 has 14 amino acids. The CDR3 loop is CSARKLAEQETQYF. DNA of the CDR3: TGCAGTGCTAGGAAGCTAGCGGAACAAGAGACCCAGTACTTC.